This T cell receptor (beta chain) was captured in a study of cytomegalovirus exposure and HLA in healthy donors. Study-wide points: The CMV antigen specificity of a few CMV-associated chains was confirmed through in vitro analysis.

PCR involved 60 Vbeta and 13 Jbeta primers. Clones were read by immunoSEQ multiplex PCR, and TCRdb kept only the in-frame ones, dropping some. The data contain about 150,000 clones, around 80% of them singletons. In the case of this clone: What it binds is unknown.

The CDR3 runs to 18 residues. Germline V CDR1 and CDR2: LNHNV, YYDKDF (reference sequence). V lost 0 bases and J lost 5; bases outside the gene matches: 14. Sequencing was performed on PBMCs. The chain recombines TRBV15 with TRBJ2-7; 9 positions agree with TRBD1. This sequence was found in a man younger than 45 in good health and CMV-seropositive. The CDR3 loop is CATSRDFTRDREGHEQYF. The CDR3, as DNA: TGTGCCACCAGCAGAGATTTTACCCGGGACAGGGAAGGCCACGAGCAGTACTTC.